This is a list of T cell receptor beta chains from one sample in a study of T cells after posttransplantation cyclophosphamide. Clones were read by immunoSEQ multiplex PCR, and TCRdb kept only the in-frame ones, dropping some. The table has roughly 10,000 clones, about 82% seen once. Sequenced here: PBMCs, sampled 1,700 to 2,000 days after allogeneic stem cell transplant with posttransplant cyclophosphamide. The source is a female patient between 50 and 59 years old who received an allogeneic stem cell transplant from a related donor, was CMV-positive, and had no GVHD. The graft donor may have contributed some T cells. Both conserved end residues are part of each CDR3. A D gene is named only where the DNA matches it firmly. Size tells how often a clone was seen (once, few, many) or the class of an expanded clone, and some rows leave it out.

v_gene	abundance	d_gene	j_gene	CDR3nt	CDR3aa
TRBV6-5	.	TRBD1	TRBJ2-5	TGTGCCAGCAGTTATACCGGGACAGTAGGAAGGATCCAGTACTTC	CASSYTGTVGRIQYF
TRBV28	.	.	TRBJ2-1	TGTGCCAGCAGTTTGGGGGGAAGGTACAATGAGCAGTTCTTC	CASSLGGRYNEQFF
TRBV29-1	.	.	TRBJ1-1	TGCAGCGTCAAGATTACAGGCTCGAACACTGAAGCTTTCTTT	CSVKITGSNTEAFF
TRBV2	few	TRBD2	TRBJ2-1	TGTGCCAGCTCCTTACTAGCGCGGGACAATGAGCAGTTCTTC	CASSLLARDNEQFF
TRBV27	.	TRBD2	TRBJ2-1	TGTGCCAGCAGCGTCGATTTAGGACTAGCGGGGGCCAATGAGCAGTTCTTC	CASSVDLGLAGANEQFF
TRBV15	.	.	TRBJ2-7	TGTGCCACCAGCAGAGACCTCTCCTACGAGCAGTACTTC	CATSRDLSYEQYF
TRBV5-4	.	TRBD2	TRBJ2-7	TGTGCCAGCAGGACGGGCGGGAGTCGGTACGAGCAGTACTTC	CASRTGGSRYEQYF
TRBV2	.	TRBD1	TRBJ1-1	TGTGCCACCAGGTGGACAGGGGGGAACACTGAAGCTTTCTTT	CATRWTGGNTEAFF
TRBV7-3	once	.	TRBJ2-7	TGTGCCAGCAGCCACGGGGGTTCTTCTCGCTACGAGCAGTACTTC	CASSHGGSSRYEQYF
TRBV27	once	TRBD2	TRBJ2-7	TGTGCCAGCAGTTTAAGTCTAGCGGAATCCTACGAGCAGTACTTC	CASSLSLAESYEQYF
TRBV10-3	.	.	TRBJ1-1	TGTGCCATCAGTGCTACGGGTGCTGGGGGACATGAAGCTTTCTTT	CAISATGAGGHEAFF
TRBV29-1	.	.	TRBJ2-2	TGCAGCGTCGCGACAGCTTTCACCGGGGAGCTGTTTTTT	CSVATAFTGELFF
TRBV7-2	.	TRBD2	TRBJ2-5	TGTGCCAGCAGCTTAGGCCCAGCCGGACTAGCGGGAGGGCGGGAGACCCAGTACTTC	CASSLGPAGLAGGRETQYF
TRBV9	few	.	TRBJ1-2	TGTGCCAGCAGCGGAGATCTCTGGGACACCCCGTTGGGCTACACCTTC	CASSGDLWDTPLGYTF
TRBV7-3	.	TRBD1	TRBJ1-1	TGTGCCAGCAGCCCGGGACAGGCGAACACTGAAGCTTTCTTT	CASSPGQANTEAFF
TRBV18	.	.	TRBJ1-1	TGTGCCAGCTCACCAGACATGGCTTTCTTT	CASSPDMAFF
TRBV21-1	.	.	TRBJ1-1	TGTGCCAGCAGCATGGGACTGAGGGCTAACACTGAAGCTTTCTTT	CASSMGLRANTEAFF
TRBV6-5	once	TRBD2	TRBJ2-7	TGTGCCAGCAGTTCGTCTAGCGGTGAAATCTCCTACGAGCAGTACTTC	CASSSSSGEISYEQYF
TRBV29-1	once	TRBD1	TRBJ1-1	TGCAGCGTTTTCGGGACAGGGTTTAACACTGAAGCTTTCTTT	CSVFGTGFNTEAFF
TRBV19	.	TRBD2	TRBJ2-2	TGTGCCAGTAGTACTAGCGGGTCCCACACCGGGGAGCTGTTTTTT	CASSTSGSHTGELFF
TRBV11-2	.	.	TRBJ1-3	TGTGCCAGCAGCTGGGCTTCCTCTGGAAACACCATATATTTT	CASSWASSGNTIYF
TRBV4-1	few	TRBD1	TRBJ1-2	TGCGCCAGCAGCCTCAACACCGGGACAGACTTCTATGGCTACACCTTC	CASSLNTGTDFYGYTF
TRBV11-2	.	.	TRBJ2-4	TGTGCCAGCAGCCCTCTTCGAGGGAGTGTCTCCAAAAACATTCAGTACTTC	CASSPLRGSVSKNIQYF